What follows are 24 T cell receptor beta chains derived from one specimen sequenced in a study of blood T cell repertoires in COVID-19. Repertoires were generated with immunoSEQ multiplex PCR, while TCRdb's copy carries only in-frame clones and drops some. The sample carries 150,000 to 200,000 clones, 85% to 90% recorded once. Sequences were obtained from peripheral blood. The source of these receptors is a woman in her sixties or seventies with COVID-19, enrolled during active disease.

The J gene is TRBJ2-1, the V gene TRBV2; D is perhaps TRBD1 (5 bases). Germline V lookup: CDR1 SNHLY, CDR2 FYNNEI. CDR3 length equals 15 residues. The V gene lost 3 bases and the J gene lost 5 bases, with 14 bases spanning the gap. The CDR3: CASSDSRVVHNEQFF. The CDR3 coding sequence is TGTGCCAGCAGTGATAGCAGGGTGGTCCACAATGAGCAGTTCTTC.

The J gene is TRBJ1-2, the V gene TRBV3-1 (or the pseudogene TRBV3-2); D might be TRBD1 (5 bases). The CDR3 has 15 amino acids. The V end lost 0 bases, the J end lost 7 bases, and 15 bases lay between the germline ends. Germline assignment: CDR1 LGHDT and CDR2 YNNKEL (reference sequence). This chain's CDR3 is CASSQDLTGTAGYTF. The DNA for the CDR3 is TGTGCCAGCAGCCAAGATTTAACAGGAACGGCTGGCTACACCTTC.

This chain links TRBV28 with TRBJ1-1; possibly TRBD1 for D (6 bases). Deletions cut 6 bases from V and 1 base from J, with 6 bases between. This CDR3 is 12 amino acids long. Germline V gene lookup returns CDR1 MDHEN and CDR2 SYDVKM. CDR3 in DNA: TGTGCCAGCAGACAGGGGAACACTGAAGCTTTCTTT. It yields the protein CASRQGNTEAFF. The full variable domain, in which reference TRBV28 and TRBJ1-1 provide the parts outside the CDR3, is DVKVTQSSRYLVKRTGEKVFLECVQDMDHENMFWYRQDPGLGLRLIYFSYDVKMKEKGDIPEGYSVSREKKERFSLILESASTNQTSMYLCASRQGNTEAFFGQGTRLTVV.

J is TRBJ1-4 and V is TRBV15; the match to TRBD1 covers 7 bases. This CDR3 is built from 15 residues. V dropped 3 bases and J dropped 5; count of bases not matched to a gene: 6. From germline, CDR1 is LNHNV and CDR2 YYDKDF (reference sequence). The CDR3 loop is CATSSTGTVNEKLFF. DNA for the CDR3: TGTGCCACCAGCAGTACAGGGACAGTCAATGAAAAACTGTTTTTT.

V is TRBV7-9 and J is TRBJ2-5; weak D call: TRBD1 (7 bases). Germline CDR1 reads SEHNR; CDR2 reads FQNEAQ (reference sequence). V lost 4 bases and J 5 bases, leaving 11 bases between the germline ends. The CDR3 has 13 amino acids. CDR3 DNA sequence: TGTGCCAGCAGCTCAGGGGGGCCGGAGACCCAGTACTTC. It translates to CASSSGGPETQYF.

The CDR3 DNA sequence: TGTGCCTGGAGTGTAAGCAGGGCGGCACCTAATGAAAAACTGTTTTTT. Translating gives CAWSVSRAAPNEKLFF. The chain joins TRBV30 to TRBJ1-4; D is possibly TRBD1 (5 bases). Germline V lookup: CDR1 GTSNPN, CDR2 SVGIG (reference sequence). V was clipped by 0 bases and J by 3 bases, with 14 bases between them. The CDR3 is 16 residues long.

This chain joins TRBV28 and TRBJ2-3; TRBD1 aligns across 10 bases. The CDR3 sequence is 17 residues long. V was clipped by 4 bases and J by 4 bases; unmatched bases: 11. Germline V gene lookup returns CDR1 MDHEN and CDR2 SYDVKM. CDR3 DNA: TGTGCCAGCAGTTCGATGGATGGGACAGGGGAGGCAGATACGCAGTATTTT. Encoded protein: CASSSMDGTGEADTQYF.

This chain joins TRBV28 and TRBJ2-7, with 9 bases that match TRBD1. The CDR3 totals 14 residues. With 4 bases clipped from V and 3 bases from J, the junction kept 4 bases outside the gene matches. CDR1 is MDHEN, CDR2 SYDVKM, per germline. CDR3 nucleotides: TGTGCCAGCAGTTCCCCGGGACAGGGCTACGAGCAGTACTTC. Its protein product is CASSSPGQGYEQYF.

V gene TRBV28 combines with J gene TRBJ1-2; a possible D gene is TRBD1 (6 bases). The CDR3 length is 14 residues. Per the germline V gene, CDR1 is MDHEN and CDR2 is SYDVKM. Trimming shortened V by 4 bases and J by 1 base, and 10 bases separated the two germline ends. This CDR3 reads CASSYQGNNYGYTF. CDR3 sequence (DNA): TGTGCCAGCAGTTACCAGGGGAATAACTATGGCTACACCTTC.

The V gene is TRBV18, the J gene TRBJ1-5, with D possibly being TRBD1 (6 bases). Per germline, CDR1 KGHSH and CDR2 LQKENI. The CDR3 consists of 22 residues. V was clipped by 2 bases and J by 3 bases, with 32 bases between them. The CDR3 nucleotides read TGTGCCAGCTCACCAGCCCTTTATAGCCCTCCTATTTCAGGGGAACCCAATCAGCCCCAGCATTTT. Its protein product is CASSPALYSPPISGEPNQPQHF. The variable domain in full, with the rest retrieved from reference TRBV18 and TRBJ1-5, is NAGVMQNPRHLVRRRGQEARLRCSPMKGHSHVYWYRQLPEEGLKFMVYLQKENIIDESGMPKERFSAEFPKEGPSILRIQQVVRGDSAAYFCASSPALYSPPISGEPNQPQHFGDGTRLSIL.

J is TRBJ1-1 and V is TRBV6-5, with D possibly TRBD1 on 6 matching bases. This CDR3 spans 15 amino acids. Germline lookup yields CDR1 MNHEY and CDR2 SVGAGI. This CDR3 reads CHSTPGHNLNTEAFF. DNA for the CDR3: TGTCACTCCACCCCGGGACACAACTTGAACACTGAAGCTTTCTTT.

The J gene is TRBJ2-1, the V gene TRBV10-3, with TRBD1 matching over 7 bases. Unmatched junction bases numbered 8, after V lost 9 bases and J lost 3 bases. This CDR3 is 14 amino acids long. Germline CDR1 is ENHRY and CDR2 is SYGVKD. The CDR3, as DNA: TGTGCCATTACCGGGACAGAACACTACAATGAGCAGTTCTTC. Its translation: CAITGTEHYNEQFF.

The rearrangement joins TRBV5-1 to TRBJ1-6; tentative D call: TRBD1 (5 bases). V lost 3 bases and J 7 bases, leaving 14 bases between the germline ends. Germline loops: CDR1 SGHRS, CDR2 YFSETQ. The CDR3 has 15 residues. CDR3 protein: CASSSPGGWNSPLHF. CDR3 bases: TGCGCCAGCAGCTCCCCCGGGGGATGGAATTCACCCCTCCACTTT.

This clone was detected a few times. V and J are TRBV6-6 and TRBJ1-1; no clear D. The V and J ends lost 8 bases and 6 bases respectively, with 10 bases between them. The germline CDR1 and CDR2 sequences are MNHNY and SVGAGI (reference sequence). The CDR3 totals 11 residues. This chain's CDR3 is CASSPGSEAFF. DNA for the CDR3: TGTGCCAGCTCCCCGGGGTCTGAAGCTTTCTTT.

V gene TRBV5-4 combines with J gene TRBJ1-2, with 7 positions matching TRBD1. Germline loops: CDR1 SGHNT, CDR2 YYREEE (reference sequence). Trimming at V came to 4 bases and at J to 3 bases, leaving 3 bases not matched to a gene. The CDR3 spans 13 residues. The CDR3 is CASSLGQDYGYTF. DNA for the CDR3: TGTGCCAGCAGCCTAGGACAGGACTATGGCTACACCTTC. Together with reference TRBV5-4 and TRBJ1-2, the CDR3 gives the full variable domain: ETGVTQSPTHLIKTRGQQVTLRCSSQSGHNTVSWYQQALGQGPQFIFQYYREEENGRGNFPPRFSGLQFPNYSSELNVNALELDDSALYLCASSLGQDYGYTFGSGTRLTVV.

In DNA form, the CDR3 reads TGTGCCAGCAGTGAAATGGGGACAGTCCCCTACGAGCAGTACTTC. Encoded protein: CASSEMGTVPYEQYF. J is TRBJ2-7 and V is TRBV6-1; 7 bases fit TRBD1. Germline V lookup: CDR1 MNHNS, CDR2 SASEGT. The CDR3 covers 15 residues. V shed 2 bases, J shed 2 bases, and the junction held 6 bases outside the gene matches.

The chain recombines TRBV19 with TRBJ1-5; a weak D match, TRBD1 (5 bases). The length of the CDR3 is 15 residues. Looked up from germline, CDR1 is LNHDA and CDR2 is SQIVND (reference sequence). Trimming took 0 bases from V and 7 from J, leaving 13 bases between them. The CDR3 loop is CASSIDHAGVQPQHF. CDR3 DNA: TGTGCCAGTAGTATAGATCACGCGGGGGTGCAGCCCCAGCATTTT.

This CDR3 is CASTETSLANTQYF. In DNA, the CDR3 is TGCGCCAGCACGGAGACTAGTTTAGCGAATACGCAGTATTTT. This sequence joins TRBV5-1 and TRBJ2-3, with D possibly TRBD2 on 6 matching bases. V was trimmed by 6 bases and J by 7 bases, leaving 18 bases between them. The germline V gene encodes CDR1 SGHRS and CDR2 YFSETQ. The CDR3 is made up of 14 amino acids.

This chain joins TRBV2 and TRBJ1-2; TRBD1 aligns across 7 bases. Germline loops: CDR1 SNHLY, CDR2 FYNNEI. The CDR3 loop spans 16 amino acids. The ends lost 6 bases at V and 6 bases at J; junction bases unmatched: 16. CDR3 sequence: CASSTNSGLTGDGYTF. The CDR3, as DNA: TGTGCCAGCAGCACGAACTCGGGATTAACAGGGGATGGCTACACCTTC.

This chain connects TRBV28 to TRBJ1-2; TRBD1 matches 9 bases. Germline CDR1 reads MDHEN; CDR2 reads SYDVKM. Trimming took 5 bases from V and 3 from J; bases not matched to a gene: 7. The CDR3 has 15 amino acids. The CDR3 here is CASSPGGTGYYGYTF. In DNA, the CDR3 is TGTGCCAGCAGTCCTGGGGGGACAGGGTACTATGGCTACACCTTC.

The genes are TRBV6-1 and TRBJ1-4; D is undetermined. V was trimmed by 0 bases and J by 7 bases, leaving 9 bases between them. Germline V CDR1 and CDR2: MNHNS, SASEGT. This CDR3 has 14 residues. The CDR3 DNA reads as TGTGCCAGCAGTGAAGCGCAGGATAGTGAAAAACTGTTTTTT. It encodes CASSEAQDSEKLFF.

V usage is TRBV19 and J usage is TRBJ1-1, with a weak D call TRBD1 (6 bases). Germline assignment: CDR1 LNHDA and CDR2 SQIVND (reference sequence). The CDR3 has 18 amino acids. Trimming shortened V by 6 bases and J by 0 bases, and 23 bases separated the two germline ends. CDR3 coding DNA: TGTGCCAGTAGAAAAAAACCGGGTCAAGGACAGCTGAACACTGAAGCTTTCTTT. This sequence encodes CASRKKPGQGQLNTEAFF.

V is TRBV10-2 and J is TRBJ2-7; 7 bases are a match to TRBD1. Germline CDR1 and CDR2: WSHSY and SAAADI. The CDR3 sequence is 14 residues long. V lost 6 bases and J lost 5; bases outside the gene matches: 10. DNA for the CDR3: TGCGCCAGCAGGAGCTCGGGACAGTCCCACGAGCAGTACTTC. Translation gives CASRSSGQSHEQYF.

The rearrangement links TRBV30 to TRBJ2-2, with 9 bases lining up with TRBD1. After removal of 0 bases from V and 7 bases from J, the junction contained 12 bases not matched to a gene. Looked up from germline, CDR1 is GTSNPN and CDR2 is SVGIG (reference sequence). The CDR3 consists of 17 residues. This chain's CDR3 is CAWSVFPGQGSGGELFF. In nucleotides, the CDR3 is TGTGCCTGGAGTGTATTCCCCGGACAGGGGTCCGGCGGGGAGCTGTTTTTT.